Here is one TCR beta chain with its context. This entry belongs to a study of blood T cell repertoires in COVID-19. Study background: PBMCs, B-cell-depleted T cells, or T cells were the source of the cDNA or gDNA that made up the material.

Assay used: immunoSEQ multiplex PCR; TCRdb lists only in-frame clones, some missing. The table lists 80,000 to 100,000 clones, 65% to 85% of them singletons. The CDR3 length is 15 residues. The V and J ends lost 5 bases and 6 bases, in that order; junction bases with no gene match: 10. Germline assignment: CDR1 SGHNT and CDR2 YENEEA. The chain links TRBV11-3 to TRBJ1-2, with 9 positions matching TRBD1. Sequencing was done on a sample of peripheral blood. The receptor's source is a man in his 60s with acute or convalescent COVID-19. The CDR3 protein is CASSRRGTGPHGYTF. The CDR3 DNA reads as TGTGCCAGCAGCCGCCGGGGGACAGGGCCTCATGGCTACACCTTC.